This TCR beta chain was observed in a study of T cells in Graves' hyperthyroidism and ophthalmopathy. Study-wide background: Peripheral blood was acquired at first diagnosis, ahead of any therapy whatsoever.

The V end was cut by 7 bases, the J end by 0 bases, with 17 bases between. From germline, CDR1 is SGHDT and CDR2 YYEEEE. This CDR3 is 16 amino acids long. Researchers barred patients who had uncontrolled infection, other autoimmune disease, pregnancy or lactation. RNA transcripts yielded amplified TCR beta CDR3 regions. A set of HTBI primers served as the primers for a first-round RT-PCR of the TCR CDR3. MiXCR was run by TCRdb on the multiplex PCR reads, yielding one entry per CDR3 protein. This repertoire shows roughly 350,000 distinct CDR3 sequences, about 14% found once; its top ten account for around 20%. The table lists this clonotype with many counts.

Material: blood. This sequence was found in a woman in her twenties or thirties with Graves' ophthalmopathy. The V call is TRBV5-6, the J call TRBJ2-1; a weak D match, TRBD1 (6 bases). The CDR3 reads CASEEQGGSSYNEQFF. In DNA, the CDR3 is TGTGCCAGCGAAGAACAAGGGGGAAGCTCCTACAATGAGCAGTTCTTC.